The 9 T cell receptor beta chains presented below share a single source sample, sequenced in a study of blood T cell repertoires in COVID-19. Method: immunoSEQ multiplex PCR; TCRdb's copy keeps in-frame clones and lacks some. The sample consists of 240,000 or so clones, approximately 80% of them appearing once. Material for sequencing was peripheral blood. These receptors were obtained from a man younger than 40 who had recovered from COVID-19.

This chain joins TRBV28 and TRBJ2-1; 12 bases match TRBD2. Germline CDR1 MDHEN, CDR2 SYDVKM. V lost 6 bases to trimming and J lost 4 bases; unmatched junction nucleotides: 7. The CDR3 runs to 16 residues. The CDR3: CASSSASGGVYNEQFF. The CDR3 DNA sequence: TGTGCCAGCAGCTCTGCTAGCGGGGGGGTATACAATGAGCAGTTCTTC. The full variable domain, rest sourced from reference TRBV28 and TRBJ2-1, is DVKVTQSSRYLVKRTGEKVFLECVQDMDHENMFWYRQDPGLGLRLIYFSYDVKMKEKGDIPEGYSVSREKKERFSLILESASTNQTSMYLCASSSASGGVYNEQFFGPGTRLTVL.

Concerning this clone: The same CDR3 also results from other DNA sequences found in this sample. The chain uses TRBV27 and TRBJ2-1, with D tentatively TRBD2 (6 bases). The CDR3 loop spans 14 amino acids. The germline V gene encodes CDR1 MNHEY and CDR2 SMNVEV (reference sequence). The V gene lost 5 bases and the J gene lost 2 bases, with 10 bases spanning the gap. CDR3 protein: CASSLAGPYNEQFF. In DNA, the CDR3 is TGTGCCAGCAGTCTTGCGGGGCCCTACAATGAGCAGTTCTTC.

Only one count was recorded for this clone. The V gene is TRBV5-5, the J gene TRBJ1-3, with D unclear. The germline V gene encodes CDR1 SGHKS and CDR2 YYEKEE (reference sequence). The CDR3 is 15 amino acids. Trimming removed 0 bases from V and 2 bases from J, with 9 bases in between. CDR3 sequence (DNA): TGTGCCAGCAGCTTGGCCGCACAGCCTGGAAACACCATATATTTT. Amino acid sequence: CASSLAAQPGNTIYF.

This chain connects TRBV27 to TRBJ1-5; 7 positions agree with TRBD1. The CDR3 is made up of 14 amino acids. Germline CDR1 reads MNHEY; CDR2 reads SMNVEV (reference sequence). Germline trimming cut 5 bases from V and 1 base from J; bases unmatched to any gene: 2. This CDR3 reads CASSRDRSNQPQHF. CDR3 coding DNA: TGTGCCAGCAGTCGGGACAGAAGCAATCAGCCCCAGCATTTT.

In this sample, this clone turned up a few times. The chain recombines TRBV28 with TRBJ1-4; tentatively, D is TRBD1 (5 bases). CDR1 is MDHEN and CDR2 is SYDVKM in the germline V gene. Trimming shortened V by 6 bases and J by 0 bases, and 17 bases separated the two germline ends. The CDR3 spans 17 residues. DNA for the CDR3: TGTGCCAGCAGAATGCCAGGGATGTTGCCAACTAATGAAAAACTGTTTTTT. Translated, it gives CASRMPGMLPTNEKLFF.

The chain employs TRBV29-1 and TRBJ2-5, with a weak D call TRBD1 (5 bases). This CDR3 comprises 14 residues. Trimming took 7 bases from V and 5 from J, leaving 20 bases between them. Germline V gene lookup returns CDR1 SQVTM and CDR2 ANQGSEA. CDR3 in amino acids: CSAHSPARVETQYF. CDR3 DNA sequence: TGCAGCGCCCACTCCCCGGCCAGGGTGGAGACCCAGTACTTC.

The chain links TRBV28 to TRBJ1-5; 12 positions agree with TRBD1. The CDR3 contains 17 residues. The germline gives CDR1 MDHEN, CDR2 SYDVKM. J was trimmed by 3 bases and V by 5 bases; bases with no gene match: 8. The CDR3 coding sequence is TGTGCCAGCAGTGCTACCGGGACAGGGGGCTTCAATCAGCCCCAGCATTTT. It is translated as CASSATGTGGFNQPQHF.

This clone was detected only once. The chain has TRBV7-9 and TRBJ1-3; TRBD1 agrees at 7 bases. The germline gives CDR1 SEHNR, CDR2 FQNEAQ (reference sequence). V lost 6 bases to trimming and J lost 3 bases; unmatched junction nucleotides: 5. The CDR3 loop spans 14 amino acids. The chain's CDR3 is CASRTGTVGNTIYF. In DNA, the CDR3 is TGTGCCAGCAGGACCGGGACAGTTGGAAACACCATATATTTT.

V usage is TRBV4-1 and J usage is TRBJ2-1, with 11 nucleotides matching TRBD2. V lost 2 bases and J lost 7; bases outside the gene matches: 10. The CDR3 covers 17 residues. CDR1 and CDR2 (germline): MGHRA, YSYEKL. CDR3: CASSQSGASGGWNEQFF. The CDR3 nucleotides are TGCGCCAGCAGCCAATCCGGTGCTAGCGGGGGGTGGAATGAGCAGTTCTTC.